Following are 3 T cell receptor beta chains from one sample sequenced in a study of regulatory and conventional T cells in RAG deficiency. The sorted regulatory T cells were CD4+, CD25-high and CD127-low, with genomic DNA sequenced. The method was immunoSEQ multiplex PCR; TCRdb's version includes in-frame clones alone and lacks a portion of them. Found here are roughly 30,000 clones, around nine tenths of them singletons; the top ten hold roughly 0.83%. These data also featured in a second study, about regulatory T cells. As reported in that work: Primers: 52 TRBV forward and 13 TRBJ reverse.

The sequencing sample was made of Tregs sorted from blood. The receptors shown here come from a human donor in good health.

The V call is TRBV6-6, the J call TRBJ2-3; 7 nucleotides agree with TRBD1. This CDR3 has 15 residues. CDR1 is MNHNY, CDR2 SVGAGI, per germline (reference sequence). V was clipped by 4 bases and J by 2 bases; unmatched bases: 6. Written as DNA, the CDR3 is TGTGCCAGCAGTTCCCGACAGGGTAACACAGATACGCAGTATTTT. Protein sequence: CASSSRQGNTDTQYF.

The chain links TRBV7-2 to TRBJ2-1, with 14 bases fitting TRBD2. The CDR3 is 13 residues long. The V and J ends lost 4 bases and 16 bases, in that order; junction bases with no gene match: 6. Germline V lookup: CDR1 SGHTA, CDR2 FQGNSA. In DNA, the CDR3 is TGTGCCAGCAGCTCAGGACTAGCGGGGGGCCGTTTCTTC. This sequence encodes CASSSGLAGGRFF.

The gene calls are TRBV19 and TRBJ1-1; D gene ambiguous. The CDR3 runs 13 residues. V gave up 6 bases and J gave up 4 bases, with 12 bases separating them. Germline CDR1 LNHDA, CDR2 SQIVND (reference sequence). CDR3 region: CASRTRWRTEAFF. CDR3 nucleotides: TGTGCCAGTAGGACACGGTGGCGCACTGAAGCTTTCTTT.